The clone carrying this T cell receptor beta chain came up a few times. TCRdb passed the reads through MiXCR, listing each CDR3 protein once. This sample yields fewer than 200,000 distinct CDR3 sequences, of which roughly 14% are seen a single time; 27% belongs to the top ten. The CDR3 contains 17 residues. V was pared by 6 bases and J by 7 bases, with 22 bases between. The sample belongs to a study of T cell repertoires in cytomegalovirus infection. Sequenced material: PBMCs. The TCR comes from a human donor in good health (CMV status not recorded). Some clones in this sample may be carry-over from other donors' samples. V usage is TRBV12-3 or TRBV12-4 and J usage is TRBJ1-6; D is unresolved. The chain's CDR3 is CASSSKGLRTRNSPLHF. The CDR3 DNA follows: TGTGCCAGCAGCTCCAAAGGACTACGGACTAGGAATTCACCCCTCCACTTT.